The rows below give T cell receptor beta chains drawn from one sample of a study of blood T cell repertoires in COVID-19. This table comes from immunoSEQ multiplex PCR, and its TCRdb copy is limited to in-frame clones, with some not included. The profile shows about 280,000 clones, 82% of them singletons. Source material: PBMCs or T cells enriched from blood (not recorded which). Source of these receptors: a man aged 40-49 years who had been exposed to COVID-19. Both conserved end residues are part of each CDR3. The D gene is left open where the match is weak. Size is omitted from some rows. Given values are once, few, many or a class for expanded clones.

j_call d_call cdr3_length v_call clone_size cdr3_nt cdr3_aa
TRBJ2-7 TRBD2 15 TRBV7-3 . TGTGCCAGCAGCCTGAGCGGGAGTTTGGCCTACGAGCAGTACTTC CASSLSGSLAYEQYF
TRBJ1-6 . 16 TRBV3-1/TRBV3-2 . TGTGCCAGCAGTCAGGGTGCGGGGGCCCAGGATTCACCCCTCCACTTT CASSQGAGAQDSPLHF
TRBJ2-1 TRBD2 12 TRBV5-1 . TGCGCCAGCAGCTTGAATAGCGGGGAGCAGTTCTTC CASSLNSGEQFF
TRBJ2-7 TRBD2 15 TRBV18 . TGTGCCAGCTCACCAGGACTAGCCGTCGCCTACGAGCAGTACTTC CASSPGLAVAYEQYF
TRBJ1-5 . 12 TRBV3-1/TRBV3-2 . TGTGCCAGCAGCCAAGCGGATCAGCCCCAGCATTTT CASSQADQPQHF
TRBJ2-5 TRBD1 14 TRBV5-1 . TGCGCCAGCAGCATGCGTGGACAGGGCGAGACCCAGTACTTC CASSMRGQGETQYF
TRBJ2-1 . 12 TRBV27 . TGTGCCAGCAGGCGGGGATACAATGAGCAGTTCTTC CASRRGYNEQFF
TRBJ2-3 TRBD2 15 TRBV5-1 . TGCGCCAGCAGGCTGACCGGGACTACCACAGATACGCAGTATTTT CASRLTGTTTDTQYF
TRBJ2-7 TRBD1 16 TRBV3-1/TRBV3-2 few TGTGCCAGCAGCCAGGCTGGACAGGGGGGCAAGTACGAGCAGTACTTC CASSQAGQGGKYEQYF
TRBJ1-4 TRBD1 15 TRBV30 . TGTGCCTGGGGCCTGGGGACAGCAACTAATGAAAAACTGTTTTTT CAWGLGTATNEKLFF
TRBJ2-3 TRBD2 16 TRBV27 . TGTGCCAGCAGTTTTAGACTAGCGGGGATCACAGATACGCAGTATTTT CASSFRLAGITDTQYF
TRBJ1-2 . 13 TRBV10-1 . TGCGCCAGCAGTGAGTCAGTAGATTATGGCTACACCTTC CASSESVDYGYTF
TRBJ2-3 TRBD2 19 TRBV5-1 . TGCGCCAGCAGCTTGATGCGGGGTAGCGGGAGCGAACGCACAGATACGCAGTATTTT CASSLMRGSGSERTDTQYF
TRBJ2-5 TRBD1 17 TRBV24-1 . TGTGCCACCAGTGACTCCCCCGGACAGGGGGCCTTAGAGACCCAGTACTTC CATSDSPGQGALETQYF
TRBJ2-3 . 13 TRBV7-9 . TGTGCCAGCAGTAGGGGTAGCACAGATACGCAGTATTTT CASSRGSTDTQYF
TRBJ2-1 TRBD2 16 TRBV7-8 . TGTGCCAGCAGCTTAACCGGGACTAGCGGATACAATGAGCAGTTCTTC CASSLTGTSGYNEQFF
TRBJ1-4 TRBD1 12 TRBV2 . TGTGCCGCGACAGGGTTGGATGAAAAACTGTTTTTT CAATGLDEKLFF
TRBJ2-2 . 15 TRBV11-3 . TGTGCCAGCAGCAAAGACTACCAGGGGCCCGGGGAGCTGTTTTTT CASSKDYQGPGELFF
TRBJ1-1 . 12 TRBV10-3 . TGTGCCGTCGTATCGGGGAACACTGAAGCTTTCTTT CAVVSGNTEAFF
TRBJ2-7 TRBD1 15 TRBV7-6 . TGTGCCAGACCCCGGGACAGGAATTTTAAAATGATTCAGTACTTC CARPRDRNFKMIQYF
TRBJ2-1 TRBD2 12 TRBV30 once TGTGCCTCAAAGCGGGAGGGCCAAGAGCAGTTCTTC CASKREGQEQFF
TRBJ2-3 . 17 TRBV10-2 . TGCGCCAGCAGGGAGGAAGGAGGGGGACAGTGGCTAGATACGCAGTATTTT CASREEGGGQWLDTQYF
TRBJ1-1 . 13 TRBV3-1/TRBV3-2 . TGTGCCAGCACCCTGGGGGGTAGCACTGAAGCTTTCTTT CASTLGGSTEAFF
TRBJ2-2 . 17 TRBV5-4 few TGTGCCAGCAGCTTGTTTCCCAGGACAGCGAACACCGGGGAGCTGTTTTTT CASSLFPRTANTGELFF
TRBJ1-2 TRBD1 17 TRBV7-9 . TGTGCCAGCAGCTCCAGCCACCAACAGGGGGCGCTTTCTGGCTACACCTTC CASSSSHQQGALSGYTF
TRBJ1-6 . 14 TRBV3-1/TRBV3-2 . TGTGCCAGCAGCCAGACAAGACCTTATTCACCCCTCCACTTT CASSQTRPYSPLHF
TRBJ2-1 TRBD2 16 TRBV5-6 . TGTGCCAGCAGCCTGACCCAGCGGGAGAACTACAATGAGCAGTTCTTC CASSLTQRENYNEQFF
TRBJ1-4 . 14 TRBV27 . TGTGCCAGCAGTTTCGGACAGTCTAATGAAAAACTGTTTTTT CASSFGQSNEKLFF
TRBJ2-2 . 16 TRBV21-1 many TGTGCCAGCAGCAAAGTTACGGGAGTAAGTACCGGGGAGCTGTTTTTT CASSKVTGVSTGELFF
TRBJ1-2 . 15 TRBV19 once TGTGCCAGTAGTATAGATCGGGGGAAGTCCTATGGCTACACCTTC CASSIDRGKSYGYTF
TRBJ2-7 . 13 TRBV5-8 . TGTGCCAGCGAAGTGGGAGGGGGGTACGAGCAGTACTTC CASEVGGGYEQYF
TRBJ2-1 TRBD2 16 TRBV7-9 once TGTGCCAGCAGCCCCCAGGGATTAGCGGGAGATAATGAGCAGTTCTTC CASSPQGLAGDNEQFF
TRBJ1-4 TRBD1 14 TRBV5-5 once TGTGCCAGCAGCCCGCAGGGGGCGCATGAAAAACTGTTTTTT CASSPQGAHEKLFF
TRBJ2-3 TRBD2 20 TRBV5-4 once TGTGCCAGCAGCTTGGGGTTGGGACTAGCGGGCCTAGGAAGCACAGATACGCAGTATTTT CASSLGLGLAGLGSTDTQYF
TRBJ1-2 TRBD1 15 TRBV19 few TGTGCCAGTAGTCCGACTGGGGGGACAGGGGACGGCTACACCTTC CASSPTGGTGDGYTF
TRBJ2-7 . 13 TRBV30 . TGTGCCTGGGACATCGGAACGGGGTACGAGCAGTACTTC CAWDIGTGYEQYF
TRBJ1-1 . 13 TRBV2 . TGTGCCAGCAGTGAGGTCGCCCGACTGTATGCTTTCTTT CASSEVARLYAFF
TRBJ2-5 . 11 TRBV20-1 . TGCAGTGCTATCTTTGAGGGGACCCAGTACTTC CSAIFEGTQYF
TRBJ2-1 TRBD2 18 TRBV7-9 . TGTGCCAGCAGCTTAGTCCGAGGAGGGTCTAGCGGGAGCCATGAGCAGTTCTTC CASSLVRGGSSGSHEQFF
TRBJ2-1 . 14 TRBV6-2/TRBV6-3 . TGTGCCAGCAGTTACTCGAACTACAACAATGAGCAGTTCTTC CASSYSNYNNEQFF
TRBJ1-2 TRBD1 14 TRBV5-1 few TGCGCCAGCAGCTTGGTGACAGGGGGCGACGGCTACACCTTC CASSLVTGGDGYTF
TRBJ1-6 TRBD1 13 TRBV6-5 . TGTGCCAGTCGGGACAGAGATAATTCACCCCTCCACTTT CASRDRDNSPLHF
TRBJ1-1 . 14 TRBV6-5 few TGTGCCAGCAGTTACACATCGGGGAACACTGAAGCTTTCTTT CASSYTSGNTEAFF
TRBJ1-6 . 15 TRBV30 . TGTGCCTGGAGTATACTGGGGAGATCCAGTTCACCCCTCCACTTT CAWSILGRSSSPLHF
TRBJ1-6 . 15 TRBV4-1 . TGCGCCAGCAGCCAACCCCGGGAAAAAAATTCACCCCTCCACTTT CASSQPREKNSPLHF
TRBJ1-1 . 13 TRBV5-1 . TGCGCCAGCAGCCAGAACAAGAACACTGAAGCTTTCTTT CASSQNKNTEAFF
TRBJ2-2 TRBD1 15 TRBV7-7 . TGTGCTAGCAGCTTGACAGGGTCGAACACCGGGGAGCTGTTTTTT CASSLTGSNTGELFF
TRBJ2-1 TRBD2 14 TRBV27 . TGTGCCAGCAGTTTTTCGGGAGGGTTCAATGAGCAGTTCTTC CASSFSGGFNEQFF
TRBJ1-1 TRBD1 14 TRBV4-1 . TGCGCCAGCAGCCAAATAACAGGGGTAACTGAAGCTTTCTTT CASSQITGVTEAFF
TRBJ2-7 . 11 TRBV6-5 . TGTGCCAGCAGTTACGCGGAGGTACAGTACTTC CASSYAEVQYF
TRBJ2-1 . 13 TRBV12-3/TRBV12-4 . TGTGCCAGCAGGTTACAGGAAAACAATGAGCAGTTCTTC CASRLQENNEQFF